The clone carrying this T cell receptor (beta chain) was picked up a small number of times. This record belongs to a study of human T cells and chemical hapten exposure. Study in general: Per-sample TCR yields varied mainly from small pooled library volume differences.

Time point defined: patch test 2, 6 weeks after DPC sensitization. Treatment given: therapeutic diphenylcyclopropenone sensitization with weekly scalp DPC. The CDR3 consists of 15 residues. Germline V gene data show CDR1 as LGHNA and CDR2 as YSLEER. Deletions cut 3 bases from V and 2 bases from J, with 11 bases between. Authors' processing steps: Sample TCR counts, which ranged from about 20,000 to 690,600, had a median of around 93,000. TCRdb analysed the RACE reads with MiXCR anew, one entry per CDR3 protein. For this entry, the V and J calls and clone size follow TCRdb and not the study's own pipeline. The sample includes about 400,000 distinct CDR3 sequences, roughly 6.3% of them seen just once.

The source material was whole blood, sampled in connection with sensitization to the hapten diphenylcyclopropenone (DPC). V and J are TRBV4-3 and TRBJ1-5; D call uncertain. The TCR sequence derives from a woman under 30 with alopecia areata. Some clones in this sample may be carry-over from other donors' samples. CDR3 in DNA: TGCGCCAGCAGCCAGGGTATAGATGGCAATCAGCCCCAGCATTTT. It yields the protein CASSQGIDGNQPQHF.